A selection of T cell receptor beta chains follows, all from one sample in a study of blood T cell repertoires in COVID-19. Data came from immunoSEQ multiplex PCR; TCRdb stores just in-frame clones and leaves some out. The table has under 200,000 clones, around four fifths seen once. Sequencing input: peripheral blood. These receptors all stem from a man between 70 and 80 years old with active or convalescent COVID-19. CDR3s include the opening cysteine and the closing phenylalanine or tryptophan. D genes are given only for firm matches. Some rows have no size entry. The others give once, few or many, or a class for an expanded clone.

clone size: -
V gene: TRBV27
D gene: TRBD1
J gene: TRBJ2-3
CDR3 DNA: TGTGCCAGCAGTCCTCGGACAGGGATATCGATAGAGACGCAGTATTTT
CDR3 protein: CASSPRTGISIETQYF

clone size: -
V gene: TRBV20-1
D gene: -
J gene: TRBJ1-6
CDR3 DNA: TGCAGTGCTAGTCCAGGGCCAGGGTTCCTAGGGGGCCTCCACTTT
CDR3 protein: CSASPGPGFLGGLHF

clone size: -
V gene: TRBV27
D gene: -
J gene: TRBJ2-7
CDR3 DNA: TGTGCCAGCAGTTTCGGACAGAGCTACGAGCAGTACTTC
CDR3 protein: CASSFGQSYEQYF

clone size: -
V gene: TRBV2
D gene: -
J gene: TRBJ2-1
CDR3 DNA: TGTGCCAGCATTCGGCAGGGAAATGAGCAGTTCTTC
CDR3 protein: CASIRQGNEQFF

clone size: -
V gene: TRBV6-5
D gene: TRBD1
J gene: TRBJ2-3
CDR3 DNA: TGTGCCAGCAACCCGGACAGGGGGTCGAGAGATACGCAGTATTTT
CDR3 protein: CASNPDRGSRDTQYF

clone size: once
V gene: TRBV12-3/TRBV12-4
D gene: -
J gene: TRBJ1-1
CDR3 DNA: TGTGCCAGCAGCCAAGACGGGGGTCCTGAAGCTTTCTTT
CDR3 protein: CASSQDGGPEAFF

clone size: -
V gene: TRBV6-6
D gene: TRBD1
J gene: TRBJ1-5
CDR3 DNA: TGTGCCAGCAGTTTGTCCGACAGGGGTATAGAGCCCCAGCATTTT
CDR3 protein: CASSLSDRGIEPQHF

clone size: -
V gene: TRBV2
D gene: TRBD1
J gene: TRBJ1-6
CDR3 DNA: TGTGCCAGCAGTGACGAGGCAGGGGGCGCGGGTTCACCCCTCCACTTT
CDR3 protein: CASSDEAGGAGSPLHF

clone size: -
V gene: TRBV5-1
D gene: TRBD1
J gene: TRBJ1-5
CDR3 DNA: TGCGCCAGCAGCCCTGGGACAGGGGACATACAGCCCCAGCATTTT
CDR3 protein: CASSPGTGDIQPQHF

clone size: many
V gene: TRBV7-9
D gene: TRBD1
J gene: TRBJ1-1
CDR3 DNA: TGTGCCAGCAGGGGACGCCGGGACAGGGAGGGGACTGAAGCTTTCTTT
CDR3 protein: CASRGRRDREGTEAFF

clone size: -
V gene: TRBV6-1
D gene: TRBD1
J gene: TRBJ2-5
CDR3 DNA: TGTGCCAGCAGTGAAGTATGGACAGGGGGCGTCGAGACCCAGTACTTC
CDR3 protein: CASSEVWTGGVETQYF

clone size: -
V gene: TRBV18
D gene: TRBD1
J gene: TRBJ2-2
CDR3 DNA: TGTGCCAGCTCACCAACGCAGGGGGTCGGGGAGCTGTTTTTT
CDR3 protein: CASSPTQGVGELFF

clone size: few
V gene: TRBV6-5
D gene: -
J gene: TRBJ1-4
CDR3 DNA: TGTGCCAGCAGCCAGGGCCAGGCTGAAAAACTGTTTTTT
CDR3 protein: CASSQGQAEKLFF

clone size: -
V gene: TRBV6-5
D gene: -
J gene: TRBJ1-1
CDR3 DNA: TGTGCCAGCAGTTCTCAGATTAACACTGAAGCTTTCTTT
CDR3 protein: CASSSQINTEAFF